The 12 T cell receptor beta chains presented below share a single source sample, sequenced in a study of T cell repertoires in cytomegalovirus infection (dated by TCRdb to between 2019 and 2020). These receptors lack a known antigen. The sample's treatment or condition label, in plain terms: in vitro stimulation with specific CMV peptide epitopes to enrich CMV-specific T cells. TCRdb shows the sequencer as Illumina HiSeq 1500. The raw public reads went through TCRdb reprocessing: fastp at Q25, MiXCR clone calling, in-frame beta chains kept. Rows are combined by CDR3 protein, so each entry shows the most common genes and DNA. The sample contains 900,000 to 950,000 distinct CDR3 sequences, approximately 32% of them found a single time. The ten largest clones take up roughly 13% of the sample. Sample: cultured CD8+ T cells from PBMCs, taken from culture after CMV antigen stimulation. The receptors were sampled from a human donor in good health (CMV status not recorded). Some clones in this sample may be carry-over from other donors' samples.

As to this clonotype: One base away lies a much larger clone, so this may be a sequencing read error. V is TRBV7-2 and J is TRBJ2-7; 7 positions agree with TRBD2. V was clipped by 5 bases and J by 4 bases; unmatched bases: 8. Germline CDR1 is SGHTA and CDR2 is FQGNSA. CDR3 length: 14 residues. In DNA, the CDR3 is TGTGCCAGCAGCCCCTGGGGGGGGATATACGAGCAGTACTTC. Translating it yields CASSPWGGIYEQYF. Looking up the rest from reference TRBV7-2 and TRBJ2-7 gives the full variable domain: GAGVSQSPSNKVTEKGKDVELRCDPISGHTALYWYRQSLGQGLEFLIYFQGNSAPDKSGLPSDRFSAERTGGSVSTLTIQRTQQEDSAVYLCASSPWGGIYEQYFGPGTRLTVT.

The rearrangement joins TRBV5-1 to TRBJ2-1; the D gene is possibly TRBD2 (7 bases). The CDR3 spans 15 residues. The V gene lost 0 bases and the J gene lost 6 bases, with 13 bases spanning the gap. CDR1 and CDR2 (germline): SGHRS, YFSETQ. This CDR3 reads CASSLVPGGVNEQFF. The CDR3 nucleotides are TGCGCCAGCAGCTTGGTGCCGGGGGGCGTCAATGAGCAGTTCTTC. The variable domain in full, completed from reference TRBV5-1 and TRBJ2-1, reads KAGVTQTPRYLIKTRGQQVTLSCSPISGHRSVSWYQQTPGQGLQFLFEYFSETQRNKGNFPGRFSGRQFSNSRSEMNVSTLELGDSALYLCASSLVPGGVNEQFFGPGTRLTVL.

The chain uses TRBV7-9 and TRBJ1-4; D ambiguous. In germline, CDR1 is SEHNR, CDR2 FQNEAQ (reference sequence). CDR3 size: 12 residues. Trimming shortened V by 9 bases and J by 3 bases, and 8 bases separated the two germline ends. The CDR3 loop reads CASTTANEKLFF. Here the CDR3 DNA reads TGTGCCAGTACTACAGCTAATGAAAAACTGTTTTTT.

Note on this clonotype: This may arise from a read error, as a much more abundant clone is one base away. The genes are TRBV7-9 and TRBJ1-5; unclear D gene. Germline V lookup: CDR1 SEHNR, CDR2 FQNEAQ (reference sequence). CDR3 length equals 12 residues. The DNA of the CDR3 is TGTGCCAGCAGCTTATGGGATCAGTCCCAGCATTTT. It is translated as CASSLWDQSQHF.

The CDR3 nucleotides read TGCAGTGCTAGAAACCCTACACTGGACTATGGCTACACCTTC. This gives the protein CSARNPTLDYGYTF. This rearrangement joins TRBV20-1 to TRBJ1-2; no reliable D call. V lost 2 bases and J 3 bases, leaving 13 bases between the germline ends. Germline V gene sequence: CDR1 DFQATT, CDR2 SNEGSKA (reference sequence). The length of the CDR3 is 14 residues.

This sequence joins TRBV27 and TRBJ2-1, with D possibly being TRBD1 (6 bases). Germline CDR1 and CDR2: MNHEY and SMNVEV (reference sequence). The CDR3 has 15 residues. V was shortened by 0 bases and J by 7 bases, with 13 bases between the two germline ends. Here the CDR3 DNA reads TGTGCCAGCAGTTTATCGAAGGACCAGGGGAATGAGCAGTTCTTC. It codes for CASSLSKDQGNEQFF.

A few counts support this clonotype. CDR3 region: CASSYSGHREFPNIQYF. The CDR3, as DNA: TGTGCCAGCAGTTACTCGGGGCACAGGGAATTTCCAAACATTCAGTACTTC. V usage is TRBV6-5 and J usage is TRBJ2-4; possible D gene TRBD1, 6 bases. CDR1 and CDR2 from the germline V gene are MNHEY and SVGAGI. The CDR3 extends over 17 amino acids. Between the trimmed V and J ends, which lost 0 bases and 6 bases, there was a span of 18 bases.

V is TRBV12-3 or TRBV12-4 and J is TRBJ1-4, with D tentatively TRBD1 (6 bases). CDR3 length: 15 amino acids. The germline V and J ends were trimmed by 5 bases and 6 bases, with 16 bases remaining between them. The CDR3 nucleotides are TGTGCCAGCAGTACCACAGGGACGGATCATGAAAAACTGTTTTTT. This gives the protein CASSTTGTDHEKLFF.

This clonotype has only a few counts. The chain has TRBV19 and TRBJ1-1; possibly TRBD1 for D (5 bases). The V end was cut by 3 bases, the J end by 0 bases, with 11 bases between. Per the germline V gene, CDR1 is LNHDA and CDR2 is SQIVND (reference sequence). CDR3 length: 15 residues. This CDR3 is CASSIWQGLNTEAFF. As DNA, the CDR3 is TGTGCCAGTAGTATTTGGCAGGGCCTGAACACTGAAGCTTTCTTT.

V is TRBV7-6 and J is TRBJ2-7; D possibly corresponds to TRBD2 (7 bases). Trimming removed 3 bases at V and 3 bases at J, with 15 bases between. The length of the CDR3 is 15 residues. Germline V lookup: CDR1 SGHVS, CDR2 FNYEAQ. The CDR3 loop is CASSFGGGGLYEQYF. The CDR3 DNA reads as TGTGCCAGCAGCTTTGGGGGGGGGGGCCTCTACGAGCAGTACTTC.

This clonotype was counted between two and nine times. V usage is TRBV7-9 and J usage is TRBJ2-3, with D uncertain. V lost 5 bases and J 2 bases, leaving 14 bases between the germline ends. The germline V gene encodes CDR1 SEHNR and CDR2 FQNEAQ (reference sequence). The CDR3 is made up of 15 amino acids. CDR3 nucleotides: TGTGCCAGCAGCCCCCGGGTAGGCTACACAGATACGCAGTATTTT. It specifies CASSPRVGYTDTQYF.

The chain joins TRBV10-3 to TRBJ1-2; unclear D gene. V dropped 6 bases and J dropped 5 bases, with 10 bases sitting between them. Per the germline V gene, CDR1 is ENHRY and CDR2 is SYGVKD. The CDR3 has 12 residues. The CDR3 spells CAIRERLYGYTF. The CDR3 DNA reads as TGTGCCATCAGGGAGCGGCTTTATGGCTACACCTTC.